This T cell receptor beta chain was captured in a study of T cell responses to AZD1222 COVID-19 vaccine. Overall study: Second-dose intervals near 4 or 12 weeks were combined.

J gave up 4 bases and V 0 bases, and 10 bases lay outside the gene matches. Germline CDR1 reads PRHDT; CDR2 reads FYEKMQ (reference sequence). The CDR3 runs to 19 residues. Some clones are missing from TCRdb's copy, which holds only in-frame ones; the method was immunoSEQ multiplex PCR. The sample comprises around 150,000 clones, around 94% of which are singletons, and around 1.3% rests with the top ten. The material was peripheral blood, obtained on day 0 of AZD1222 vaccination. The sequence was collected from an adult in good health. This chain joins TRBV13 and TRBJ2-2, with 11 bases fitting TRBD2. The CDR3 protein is CASSLGFGLAGLSTGELFF. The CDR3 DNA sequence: TGTGCCAGCAGCTTAGGATTCGGACTAGCGGGTTTAAGCACCGGGGAGCTGTTTTTT.